This TCR beta chain was observed in a study of radiotherapy plus CTLA-4 blockade in lung cancer. Focal radiation plus CTLA-4 blockade with ipilimumab was administered to patients who had chemo-refractory metastatic non-small-cell lung cancer. V was cut by 2 bases and J by 0 bases, with 18 bases left in between. The CDR3 runs 18 residues. Germline lookup yields CDR1 MNHNS and CDR2 SASEGT. This table comes from immunoSEQ multiplex PCR, and its TCRdb copy is limited to in-frame clones, with some not included. The sample has roughly 40,000 clones; more than 75% are singletons. Sequencing was performed on peripheral blood, taken from a patient treated with radiotherapy plus ipilimumab. J is TRBJ2-3 and V is TRBV6-1; D unresolved. The sequence was obtained from a human donor with non-small cell lung cancer that progressed on radiotherapy plus ipilimumab. The CDR3 protein is CASSETLQQYPSTDTQYF. The CDR3, as DNA: TGTGCCAGCAGTGAAACCCTACAGCAATACCCTAGCACAGATACGCAGTATTTT.